One sample yielded the 25 T cell receptor beta chains listed below, sequenced in a study of T cell responses to AZD1222 COVID-19 vaccine (dated by TCRdb to the early 2020s). Per the publication, the time point label means: about 28 days (+/-7) after the second vaccine dose. What the treatment or condition label conveys for this sample: meningococcal conjugate vaccine given as trial control. The receptor library was made with the immunoSEQ multiplex PCR assay. Held by TCRdb, this immuneACCESS table contains in-frame sequences only and omits some clones. Under half of the omission traces to an unresolved V gene where checked; the cause of the rest is unknown. This sample holds around 200,000 clones; about 93% were observed only once. In total, the top ten clones hold roughly 1% of the sample. Sequencing used peripheral blood, obtained 28 days after the second dose of the MenACWY control vaccine. These receptors originate from an adult who received the MenACWY meningococcal vaccine as a control.

This chain connects TRBV6-4 to TRBJ1-2, with 7 bases aligning to TRBD1. Germline loops: CDR1 MRHNA, CDR2 SNTAGT. The CDR3 length is 12 residues. The V and J ends lost 6 bases and 8 bases, in that order; junction bases with no gene match: 6. The DNA of the CDR3 is TGTGCCAGCAGCAACAGGGGTGGAGGCTACACCTTC. Amino acid sequence: CASSNRGGGYTF.

The chain carries TRBV6-6 and TRBJ2-3; tentative D call: TRBD1 (6 bases). CDR3 length: 16 residues. The germline V gene encodes CDR1 MNHNY and CDR2 SVGAGI (reference sequence). V was clipped by 2 bases and J by 5 bases, with 17 bases between them. The CDR3 loop is CASSYAQGIGIDTQYF. The CDR3, as DNA: TGTGCCAGCAGTTACGCCCAGGGGATTGGCATAGATACGCAGTATTTT.

The genes are TRBV20-1 and TRBJ1-6; D possibly corresponds to TRBD1 (5 bases). Trimming cost V 3 bases and J 0 bases, with 12 bases left between them. The germline V gene encodes CDR1 DFQATT and CDR2 SNEGSKA (reference sequence). The CDR3 totals 16 residues. The CDR3 bases are TGCAGTGCTAGTCAGGGACCTCCCTCCTATAATTCACCCCTCCACTTT. Protein: CSASQGPPSYNSPLHF.

The chain couples TRBV28 to TRBJ1-3; TRBD1 might be the D (5 bases). Trimming shortened V by 2 bases and J by 4 bases, and 18 bases separated the two germline ends. The CDR3 contains 17 residues. Germline loops: CDR1 MDHEN, CDR2 SYDVKM. This chain's CDR3 is CASSLGPWGKPGNTIYF. The CDR3 DNA reads TGTGCCAGCAGTTTAGGCCCTTGGGGGAAGCCAGGAAACACCATATATTTT.

This rearrangement joins TRBV30 to TRBJ2-7, with a possible D match to TRBD1 (5 bases). CDR3 length: 15 residues. V was trimmed by 4 bases and J by 9 bases, leaving 25 bases between them. Per germline, CDR1 GTSNPN and CDR2 SVGIG (reference sequence). CDR3 in DNA: TGTGCCTGGACCCGACAGAGTAGGTCCTTAGGGGTGCAGTACTTC. This encodes CAWTRQSRSLGVQYF.

The V call is TRBV6-1, the J call TRBJ1-1; D uncertain. V was clipped by 2 bases and J by 0 bases, with 10 bases between them. The CDR3 is 15 residues long. Germline CDR1 reads MNHNS; CDR2 reads SASEGT. CDR3 DNA: TGTGCCAGCAGTGAAATGGCCTCAGTGAACACTGAAGCTTTCTTT. As protein: CASSEMASVNTEAFF.

This clone came up a few times. The chain recombines TRBV2 with TRBJ2-5; the match to TRBD1 covers 7 bases. Germline CDR1 SNHLY, CDR2 FYNNEI. J was trimmed by 4 bases and V by 10 bases; bases with no gene match: 9. The CDR3 has 13 amino acids. CDR3 region: CATQTGRGETQYF. In DNA, the CDR3 is TGTGCCACCCAGACAGGGCGAGGAGAGACCCAGTACTTC.

The CDR3 nucleotides read TGTGCCAGCAGCTTAGGGACAGGGTCCAGAAATCAGCCCCAGCATTTT. Encoded protein: CASSLGTGSRNQPQHF. The gene calls are TRBV7-8 and TRBJ1-5; the match to TRBD1 covers 8 bases. Germline CDR1 and CDR2: SGHVS and FQNEAQ. The CDR3 has 16 residues. V trimming: 1 base; J trimming: 4 bases; junction bases outside the gene matches: 6.

The chain recombines TRBV19 with TRBJ2-7; the D is unclear. The CDR3 contains 13 residues. From germline, CDR1 is LNHDA and CDR2 SQIVND (reference sequence). V lost 6 bases, J lost 6 bases, and 15 bases lay in between. CDR3 sequence: CASSINSFVEQYF. The CDR3 nucleotides read TGTGCCAGTAGCATCAACTCGTTCGTCGAGCAGTACTTC.

The chain couples TRBV7-9 to TRBJ1-1; D ambiguous. The germline CDR1 and CDR2 sequences are SEHNR and FQNEAQ (reference sequence). V was clipped by 3 bases and J by 1 base, with 12 bases between them. The CDR3 consists of 15 residues. CDR3 sequence: CASSFLAGTNTEAFF. Written as DNA, the CDR3 is TGTGCCAGCAGCTTTTTGGCAGGCACGAACACTGAAGCTTTCTTT.

The chain couples TRBV10-1 to TRBJ2-7, with D possibly TRBD1 on 6 matching bases. Germline values: CDR1 WNHNN, CDR2 SYGVQD (reference sequence). V gave up 6 bases and J gave up 0 bases, with 18 bases separating them. This CDR3 is built from 16 residues. The CDR3 DNA sequence: TGCGCCAGCAGCGATCGAACAGGGACCCCCTCCTACGAGCAGTACTTC. The encoded protein is CASSDRTGTPSYEQYF.

This chain joins TRBV19 and TRBJ1-2, with D unclear. V lost 7 bases, J lost 8 bases, and 26 bases lay in between. Germline lookup yields CDR1 LNHDA and CDR2 SQIVND (reference sequence). The CDR3 covers 16 residues. Here the CDR3 DNA reads TGTGCCAGTACCCTCCTATTGAGGCGTCTCTTCACAGGCTACACCTTC. It encodes CASTLLLRRLFTGYTF.

The chain employs TRBV6-1 and TRBJ2-7; D is perhaps TRBD1 (6 bases). The V and J ends lost 0 bases and 7 bases respectively, with 13 bases between them. The CDR3 extends over 14 amino acids. Germline V lookup: CDR1 MNHNS, CDR2 SASEGT. As DNA, the CDR3 is TGTGCCAGCAGTGAAGCGCCCAGGGGTCGGGAGCAGTACTTC. Translating gives CASSEAPRGREQYF.

V is TRBV7-3 and J is TRBJ2-3; D ambiguous. The germline V gene has CDR1 SGHTA and CDR2 FQGTGA. CDR3 length: 13 amino acids. V gave up 4 bases and J gave up 3 bases, with 8 bases separating them. CDR3 bases: TGTGCCAGCAGCTCTGACTCAACAGATACGCAGTATTTT. Amino acid sequence: CASSSDSTDTQYF.

The rearrangement joins TRBV7-8 to TRBJ2-1, with D hard to call. The V gene lost 3 bases and the J gene lost 3 bases, with 9 bases spanning the gap. Germline assignment: CDR1 SGHVS and CDR2 FQNEAQ. The CDR3 covers 14 residues. The chain's CDR3 is CASSFSRFYNEQFF. DNA of the CDR3: TGTGCCAGCAGCTTTTCCAGATTCTACAATGAGCAGTTCTTC.

CDR3 bases: TGTGCCAGCTCACCCGCCCAGGGGGGCTACACTGAAGCTTTCTTT. Its translation is CASSPAQGGYTEAFF. The rearrangement joins TRBV18 to TRBJ1-1, with 7 bases fitting TRBD1. The CDR3 sequence is 15 residues long. The junction had 7 bases not matched to a gene; V was cut back by 3 bases and J by 3 bases. Germline V gene data show CDR1 as KGHSH and CDR2 as LQKENI. The entire variable domain, with the rest obtained from reference TRBV18 and TRBJ1-1, is as follows: NAGVMQNPRHLVRRRGQEARLRCSPMKGHSHVYWYRQLPEEGLKFMVYLQKENIIDESGMPKERFSAEFPKEGPSILRIQQVVRGDSAAYFCASSPAQGGYTEAFFGQGTRLTVV.

The chain is built from TRBV11-2 and TRBJ1-3; D is undetermined. Germline CDR1 SGHAT, CDR2 FQNNGV. V lost 1 base and J 5 bases, leaving 6 bases between the germline ends. This CDR3 region has 13 residues. In nucleotides, the CDR3 is TGTGCCAGCAGCTTAGTACAGAGAAACACCATATATTTT. Encoded protein: CASSLVQRNTIYF.

This chain connects TRBV28 to TRBJ1-2; the match to TRBD1 covers 7 bases. The length of the CDR3 is 14 residues. The germline gives CDR1 MDHEN, CDR2 SYDVKM. The V gene end was trimmed by 3 bases and the J gene end by 5 bases; junction bases not matched to a gene: 6. CDR3 nucleotide sequence: TGTGCCAGCAGTTTCGGGCAGGGGGTATATGGCTACACCTTC. This codes for CASSFGQGVYGYTF.

The chain joins TRBV9 to TRBJ1-4; the D is unclear. There are 16 residues in the CDR3. The ends were cut back, 4 bases at V and 3 bases at J, with 16 bases in the middle. Germline V gene sequence: CDR1 SGDLS, CDR2 YYNGEE. The DNA of the CDR3 is TGTGCCAGCAGCCCCGGCGAACGGTGGCCTAATGAAAAACTGTTTTTT. Amino acids: CASSPGERWPNEKLFF.

The chain combines TRBV3-1 (or the pseudogene TRBV3-2) with TRBJ1-4; D possibly corresponds to TRBD1 (5 bases). The CDR3 loop spans 16 amino acids. Looked up from germline, CDR1 is LGHDT and CDR2 is YNNKEL (reference sequence). V lost 4 bases and J 0 bases, leaving 12 bases between the germline ends. CDR3 DNA sequence: TGTGCCAGCAGCCTTTACGACAGAGCAACTAATGAAAAACTGTTTTTT. It specifies CASSLYDRATNEKLFF.

This clone was observed once. V gene TRBV3-1 (or the pseudogene TRBV3-2) combines with J gene TRBJ1-1; D is uncertain. Trimming removed 0 bases at V and 3 bases at J, with 8 bases between. The CDR3 runs to 14 residues. CDR1 LGHDT and CDR2 YNNKEL come from the germline V gene (reference sequence). This CDR3 reads CASSQDPTDTEAFF. The CDR3 DNA reads as TGTGCCAGCAGCCAAGATCCTACAGACACTGAAGCTTTCTTT.

The V call is TRBV5-4, the J call TRBJ2-5; D remains ambiguous. The length of the CDR3 is 12 residues. V lost 4 bases and J lost 5, with 9 bases in between. Germline assignment: CDR1 SGHNT and CDR2 YYREEE (reference sequence). The CDR3 sequence: CASSNPVETQYF. The CDR3, as DNA: TGTGCCAGCAGCAACCCGGTTGAGACCCAGTACTTC.

This rearrangement joins TRBV2 to TRBJ1-5, with D possibly matching TRBD1 (6 bases). Germline CDR1 is SNHLY and CDR2 is FYNNEI. The CDR3 is made up of 14 amino acids. V shed 8 bases and J shed 6 bases, with 17 bases lying between them. The CDR3 spells CASQFGGQGQPQHF. The CDR3 DNA reads TGTGCCAGCCAGTTCGGGGGGCAGGGTCAGCCCCAGCATTTT.

The gene calls are TRBV5-5 and TRBJ2-5; a weak D match, TRBD1 (5 bases). Germline assignment: CDR1 SGHKS and CDR2 YYEKEE (reference sequence). This CDR3 has 12 residues. V lost 2 bases to trimming and J lost 5 bases, with 7 bases between them. CDR3 nucleotides: TGTGCCAGCAGCTTCGCAGGGGAGACCCAGTACTTC. The encoded protein is CASSFAGETQYF.

This chain connects TRBV3-1 (or the pseudogene TRBV3-2) to TRBJ1-5; maybe TRBD1 (5 bases). Trimming pared 1 base from V and 7 bases from J, leaving 17 bases between. This CDR3 has 16 residues. Germline V gene sequence: CDR1 LGHDT, CDR2 YNNKEL (reference sequence). CDR3 in amino acids: CASSQAGGLLGQPQHF. In nucleotides, the CDR3 is TGTGCCAGCAGCCAAGCTGGGGGACTTCTAGGGCAGCCCCAGCATTTT.